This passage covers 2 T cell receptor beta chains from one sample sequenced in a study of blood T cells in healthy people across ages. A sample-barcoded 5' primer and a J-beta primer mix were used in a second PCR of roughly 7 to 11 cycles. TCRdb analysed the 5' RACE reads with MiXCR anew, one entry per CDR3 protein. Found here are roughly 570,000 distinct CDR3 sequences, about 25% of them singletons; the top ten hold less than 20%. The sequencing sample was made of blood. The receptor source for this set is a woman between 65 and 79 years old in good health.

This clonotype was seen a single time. The chain's CDR3 is CASSPGLQETAFF. The CDR3 bases are TGTGCCAGCTCACCAGGCCTTCAGGAGACAGCTTTCTTT. This chain links TRBV18 with TRBJ1-1; D is unclear. The V gene's germline CDR1 is KGHSH and CDR2 LQKENI. Trimming removed 2 bases from V and 10 bases from J, with 14 bases in between. This CDR3 contains 13 residues.

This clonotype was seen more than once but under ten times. The CDR3 sequence is CASSLDGVYGYTF. The DNA for the CDR3 is TGTGCCAGCAGCTTGGATGGGGTCTACGGCTACACCTTC. The chain employs TRBV5-4 and TRBJ1-2; D not resolved. The CDR3 length is 13 residues. Deletions cut 0 bases from V and 8 bases from J, with 11 bases between. Germline V gene data show CDR1 as SGHNT and CDR2 as YYREEE (reference sequence). The full variable domain, its missing parts supplied by reference TRBV5-4 and TRBJ1-2, is ETGVTQSPTHLIKTRGQQVTLRCSSQSGHNTVSWYQQALGQGPQFIFQYYREEENGRGNFPPRFSGLQFPNYSSELNVNALELDDSALYLCASSLDGVYGYTFGSGTRLTVV.